These T cell receptor beta chains were read from a single sample in a study of blood T cells in healthy people across ages. TCRdb redid the calling of the 5' RACE reads with MiXCR, one entry per CDR3 protein. The table lists under 950,000 distinct CDR3 sequences, about 20% of them singletons. The specimen was blood. The receptors stem from a man in his 70s in good health. CDR3s include the opening cysteine and the closing phenylalanine or tryptophan. Fields, in order: J gene, V gene, D gene, CDR3 protein. D genes are given only for firm matches.

J: TRBJ2-3; V: TRBV2; D: -; CDR3: CASSVTIRDTQYF
J: TRBJ2-1; V: TRBV20-1; D: -; CDR3: CSATPSDNEQFF
J: TRBJ2-5; V: TRBV3-1; D: -; CDR3: CASSQHKTAQETQYF
J: TRBJ1-1; V: TRBV6-2/TRBV6-3; D: TRBD1; CDR3: CASSQDRAEAFF
J: TRBJ2-2; V: TRBV20-1; D: -; CDR3: CSSRVGTGTGELFF
J: TRBJ2-7; V: TRBV20-1; D: -; CDR3: CSAPRASQREQYF
J: TRBJ2-1; V: TRBV6-5; D: TRBD1; CDR3: CASSSDRGMYNEQFF
J: TRBJ1-2; V: TRBV10-3; D: TRBD1; CDR3: CAISKDRDYGYTF
J: TRBJ2-7; V: TRBV7-2; D: TRBD2; CDR3: CASSPGSGGLYEQYF
J: TRBJ1-2; V: TRBV9; D: -; CDR3: CASSAGIGLGNYGYTF
J: TRBJ2-7; V: TRBV5-1; D: -; CDR3: CASSFQGWTSYEQYF
J: TRBJ2-3; V: TRBV4-1; D: TRBD2; CDR3: CASSQEGGGSTDTQYF
J: TRBJ2-1; V: TRBV10-3; D: TRBD1; CDR3: CAISDPNRGHYNEQFF
J: TRBJ2-7; V: TRBV2; D: -; CDR3: CASSGTFTYEQYF
J: TRBJ2-3; V: TRBV11-1; D: -; CDR3: CASSLMAHTQYF
J: TRBJ1-5; V: TRBV5-1; D: -; CDR3: CASSLDGARQPQHF
J: TRBJ1-1; V: TRBV3-1; D: -; CDR3: CASSQDWGSGAEAFF
J: TRBJ1-2; V: TRBV4-3; D: TRBD1; CDR3: CASSQGDRGRSGYTF
J: TRBJ1-4; V: TRBV18; D: -; CDR3: CASSPNTGWTANEKLFF
J: TRBJ2-2; V: TRBV5-1; D: TRBD1; CDR3: CASSPQDRGDTGELFF
J: TRBJ1-2; V: TRBV28; D: -; CDR3: CASSLSPAANYGYTF
J: TRBJ1-4; V: TRBV12-3/TRBV12-4; D: -; CDR3: CASSSYAIEKLFF
J: TRBJ1-6; V: TRBV27; D: -; CDR3: CASSLNEGTYNSPLHF
J: TRBJ2-7; V: TRBV5-6; D: TRBD1; CDR3: CASSLGDRVFYEQYF
J: -; V: TRBV5-1; D: -; CDR3: CASSLDTWNEQFF
J: TRBJ2-3; V: TRBV12-3/TRBV12-4; D: TRBD2; CDR3: CASRGTSALGDTQYF
J: TRBJ2-3; V: TRBV7-9; D: -; CDR3: CASSIQGFTDTQYF
J: TRBJ1-2; V: TRBV20-1; D: -; CDR3: CSARSQTNYGYTF
J: TRBJ2-7; V: TRBV19; D: -; CDR3: CASSIVPGQNYEQYF
J: TRBJ2-5; V: TRBV7-9; D: TRBD2; CDR3: CASSLVTSGGYQEAQYF
J: TRBJ1-2; V: TRBV3-1; D: -; CDR3: CASSQEPDYGYTF
J: TRBJ1-1; V: TRBV12-3/TRBV12-4; D: -; CDR3: CASETPGGTEAFF
J: TRBJ1-1; V: TRBV28; D: -; CDR3: CASTPLTGSMNTEAFF
J: TRBJ2-5; V: TRBV20-1; D: -; CDR3: CSASPQAQYF
J: -; V: TRBV7-8; D: -; CDR3: CASSSGWDEQFF
J: TRBJ1-2; V: TRBV4-1; D: -; CDR3: CASSQEGRLSIYTF
J: TRBJ2-1; V: TRBV7-3; D: -; CDR3: CASSLIAEQQFF
J: TRBJ2-4; V: TRBV28; D: TRBD1; CDR3: CASRDRDIVAKNIQYF
J: TRBJ2-3; V: TRBV20-1; D: -; CDR3: CSAAKVDTQYF
J: TRBJ2-3; V: TRBV5-1; D: TRBD2; CDR3: CASSFWPRTGLAGVIKADTQYF
J: TRBJ2-2; V: TRBV5-1; D: -; CDR3: CASSGVGTGELFF
J: TRBJ2-5; V: TRBV5-1; D: TRBD1; CDR3: CASSTLQGTSETQYF
J: TRBJ2-5; V: TRBV6-2/TRBV6-3; D: -; CDR3: CASSYDGETQYF
J: TRBJ2-3; V: TRBV12-3/TRBV12-4; D: -; CDR3: CASSLSGVRADTQYF
J: TRBJ1-1; V: TRBV7-2; D: -; CDR3: CASSLGGSLNTEAFF
J: TRBJ2-1; V: TRBV12-3/TRBV12-4; D: -; CDR3: CASSTTNEQFF
J: TRBJ1-1; V: TRBV25-1; D: -; CDR3: CASSEYLGSPEAFF
J: TRBJ2-3; V: TRBV20-1; D: TRBD2; CDR3: CSARGTSVTDTQYF
J: TRBJ2-3; V: TRBV20-1; D: -; CDR3: CSEQHIDTQYF
J: TRBJ2-3; V: TRBV5-1; D: -; CDR3: CASSFQPNGDTQYF
J: TRBJ1-4; V: TRBV7-9; D: -; CDR3: CASSLWRDEEKLFF
J: TRBJ2-6; V: TRBV6-4; D: -; CDR3: CASSDASTGANVLTF
J: TRBJ2-1; V: TRBV12-3/TRBV12-4; D: TRBD2; CDR3: CASSLNLRAGGKYNEQFF
J: TRBJ2-1; V: TRBV15; D: -; CDR3: CATSRPSRRDNEQFF
J: TRBJ1-1; V: TRBV5-5; D: -; CDR3: CASSLGGVKSLTEAFF